The rows below give T cell receptor beta chains drawn from one sample of a study of blood T cell repertoires in COVID-19. TCRdb keeps only in-frame clones here, not all; method: immunoSEQ multiplex PCR. Of just under 350,000 clones in the sample, more than 70% are singletons; the top ten hold just under 7.5%. Material for sequencing was peripheral blood. Every receptor here comes from a woman in her seventies with COVID-19, enrolled during active disease. Both conserved end residues are part of each CDR3. A D gene is named only where the DNA matches it firmly. Only part of the rows carry a size: once, few, many, or a class if the clone is expanded.

J: TRBJ1-5
V: TRBV18
size: .
D: .
length: 14
CDR3: CASSGQYSNQPQHF
DNA: TGTGCCAGCTCAGGGCAATATAGCAATCAGCCCCAGCATTTT

J: TRBJ2-5
V: TRBV12-3/TRBV12-4
size: .
D: .
length: 11
CDR3: CASSLRETQYF
DNA: TGTGCCAGCAGTTTGAGGGAGACCCAGTACTTC

J: TRBJ2-6
V: TRBV10-3
size: once
D: TRBD1
length: 18
CDR3: CAISPGQGRGSGANVLTF
DNA: TGTGCCATCAGTCCGGGACAGGGCAGGGGCTCTGGGGCCAACGTCCTGACTTTC

J: TRBJ2-7
V: TRBV4-1
size: .
D: .
length: 16
CDR3: CASSRTTGIPSYEQYF
DNA: TGCGCCAGCAGCCGAACGACAGGAATTCCCTCCTACGAGCAGTACTTC

J: TRBJ1-6
V: TRBV7-6
size: .
D: .
length: 13
CDR3: CASSLESGSPLHF
DNA: TGTGCCAGCAGCTTAGAAAGCGGATCACCCCTCCACTTT

J: TRBJ2-1
V: TRBV20-1
size: .
D: .
length: 15
CDR3: CSASDISSSYNEQFF
DNA: TGCAGTGCTAGTGATATTAGCAGCTCCTACAATGAGCAGTTCTTC

J: TRBJ1-2
V: TRBV19
size: .
D: .
length: 15
CDR3: CASSIGREVNYGYTF
DNA: TGTGCCAGTAGTATAGGACGGGAGGTTAACTATGGCTACACCTTC

J: TRBJ2-5
V: TRBV5-1
size: once
D: TRBD2
length: 13
CDR3: CASSSTSAETQYF
DNA: TGCGCCAGCAGCTCGACTAGCGCGGAGACCCAGTACTTC

J: TRBJ2-7
V: TRBV28
size: once
D: TRBD2
length: 16
CDR3: CASSPYSGGTSYEQYF
DNA: TGTGCCAGCAGTCCCTATAGCGGGGGGACCTCCTACGAGCAGTACTTC

J: TRBJ1-2
V: TRBV10-1
size: .
D: TRBD1
length: 14
CDR3: CASSPGQGNYGYTF
DNA: TGCGCCAGCAGTCCGGGACAGGGGAACTATGGCTACACCTTC

J: TRBJ2-3
V: TRBV7-8
size: few
D: TRBD2
length: 17
CDR3: CASSPTRLAGRADTQYF
DNA: TGTGCCAGCAGCCCAACGCGACTAGCGGGGCGGGCAGATACGCAGTATTTT

J: TRBJ2-7
V: TRBV4-3
size: .
D: .
length: 16
CDR3: CASSQLRLTDHYEQYF
DNA: TGCGCCAGCAGCCAATTGCGGCTGACAGATCACTACGAGCAGTACTTC

J: TRBJ2-7
V: TRBV10-1
size: once
D: .
length: 14
CDR3: CASSDASGAYEQYF
DNA: TGCGCCAGCAGTGATGCCAGCGGTGCCTACGAGCAGTACTTC

J: TRBJ2-5
V: TRBV6-6
size: .
D: TRBD2
length: 15
CDR3: CASNPGLAEVETQYF
DNA: TGTGCCAGCAACCCGGGACTAGCGGAGGTGGAGACCCAGTACTTC

J: TRBJ1-3
V: TRBV30
size: .
D: .
length: 13
CDR3: CARGGDFGNTIYF
DNA: TGTGCCCGCGGGGGAGACTTTGGAAACACCATATATTTT

J: TRBJ1-3
V: TRBV5-6
size: .
D: TRBD1
length: 15
CDR3: CASSSGTVRENTIYF
DNA: TGTGCCAGCAGTAGTGGGACAGTTCGGGAAAACACCATATATTTT

J: TRBJ2-3
V: TRBV30
size: .
D: TRBD2
length: 16
CDR3: CAWSGGSGGVTDTQYF
DNA: TGTGCCTGGAGTGGCGGTAGCGGGGGGGTCACAGATACGCAGTATTTT

J: TRBJ1-4
V: TRBV4-2
size: .
D: TRBD1
length: 16
CDR3: CASSQEPGQTNEKLFF
DNA: TGTGCCAGCAGCCAAGAACCGGGACAGACTAATGAAAAACTGTTTTTT

J: TRBJ1-2
V: TRBV19
size: .
D: TRBD1
length: 13
CDR3: CASMDRGRNGYTF
DNA: TGTGCCAGTATGGACAGGGGAAGGAATGGCTACACCTTC

J: TRBJ1-3
V: TRBV6-5
size: .
D: .
length: 14
CDR3: CASSYGGVRNTIYF
DNA: TGTGCCAGCAGTTACGGGGGGGTTAGAAACACCATATATTTT

J: TRBJ2-1
V: TRBV5-1
size: .
D: .
length: 15
CDR3: CASSLEQQNYNEQFF
DNA: TGCGCCAGCAGCTTGGAACAACAGAATTACAATGAGCAGTTCTTC

J: TRBJ1-4
V: TRBV4-1
size: .
D: TRBD1
length: 15
CDR3: CASSQQGASEEKLFF
DNA: TGCGCCAGCAGCCAGCAGGGGGCTTCGGAGGAAAAACTGTTTTTT

J: TRBJ2-1
V: TRBV30
size: .
D: .
length: 11
CDR3: CAWSGPGSRVF
DNA: TGTGCCTGGAGTGGCCCCGGGTCTCGGGTCTTC

J: TRBJ2-3
V: TRBV7-2
size: .
D: TRBD2
length: 16
CDR3: CASSFGLAGGADTQYF
DNA: TGTGCCAGCAGCTTCGGACTAGCGGGGGGAGCAGATACGCAGTATTTT

J: TRBJ1-2
V: TRBV7-9
size: few
D: .
length: 15
CDR3: CASSLGVSSNYGYTF
DNA: TGTGCCAGCAGCTTAGGCGTGAGTTCTAACTATGGCTACACCTTC

J: TRBJ1-1
V: TRBV29-1
size: .
D: TRBD1
length: 14
CDR3: CSVEGRQGVTEAFF
DNA: TGCAGCGTTGAAGGCCGACAGGGGGTAACTGAAGCTTTCTTT

J: TRBJ1-1
V: TRBV7-2
size: .
D: .
length: 12
CDR3: CASSAGYTEAFF
DNA: TGTGCCAGCAGCGCAGGGTACACTGAAGCTTTCTTT

J: TRBJ2-5
V: TRBV6-5
size: .
D: TRBD2
length: 14
CDR3: CASRTSGGQETQYF
DNA: TGTGCCAGCAGGACTAGCGGGGGACAAGAGACCCAGTACTTC

J: TRBJ2-7
V: TRBV7-9
size: .
D: .
length: 14
CDR3: CASSWTALGHEQYF
DNA: TGTGCCAGCAGCTGGACAGCTTTGGGCCACGAGCAGTACTTC

J: TRBJ2-3
V: TRBV6-5
size: .
D: .
length: 15
CDR3: CASSNVGGRTDTQYF
DNA: TGTGCCAGCAGTAACGTGGGGGGGCGCACAGATACGCAGTATTTT

J: TRBJ1-4
V: TRBV7-2
size: .
D: .
length: 13
CDR3: CASSLRGGEKLFF
DNA: TGTGCCAGCAGCTTACGGGGTGGCGAAAAACTGTTTTTT

J: TRBJ2-7
V: TRBV2
size: .
D: TRBD1
length: 11
CDR3: CASDRFYEQYF
DNA: TGTGCTTCGGACAGGTTCTACGAGCAGTACTTC

J: TRBJ1-6
V: TRBV3-1/TRBV3-2
size: once
D: .
length: 16
CDR3: CASSQATGIINSPLHF
DNA: TGTGCCAGCAGCCAAGCAACAGGGATTATCAATTCACCCCTCCACTTT

J: TRBJ2-2
V: TRBV5-4
size: once
D: TRBD2
length: 17
CDR3: CASSGTSGGSVSGELFF
DNA: TGTGCCAGCAGTGGGACTAGCGGGGGCAGCGTATCCGGGGAGCTGTTTTTT

J: TRBJ2-3
V: TRBV11-2
size: .
D: TRBD2
length: 18
CDR3: CASSLTGTSGGAVDTQYF
DNA: TGTGCCAGCAGCCTCACCGGGACTAGCGGGGGGGCCGTAGATACGCAGTATTTT

J: TRBJ2-7
V: TRBV18
size: .
D: TRBD1
length: 13
CDR3: CASWDSLLSEQYF
DNA: TGTGCCAGCTGGGACAGCCTTCTATCCGAGCAGTACTTC

J: TRBJ2-7
V: TRBV13
size: .
D: TRBD1
length: 15
CDR3: CASTGEGGQGAEQYF
DNA: TGTGCCAGCACCGGCGAAGGGGGACAGGGCGCCGAGCAGTACTTC

J: TRBJ2-5
V: TRBV12-3/TRBV12-4
size: .
D: .
length: 13
CDR3: CASSLGDLWTQYF
DNA: TGTGCCAGCAGTTTAGGAGACTTGTGGACCCAGTACTTC

J: TRBJ1-5
V: TRBV4-1
size: .
D: .
length: 14
CDR3: CASSYGGGNQPQHF
DNA: TGCGCCAGCAGTTATGGAGGGGGCAATCAGCCCCAGCATTTT

J: TRBJ2-1
V: TRBV5-1
size: .
D: .
length: 14
CDR3: CASSRTTTSNEQFF
DNA: TGCGCCAGCAGCCGAACTACCACGTCCAATGAGCAGTTCTTC

J: TRBJ1-2
V: TRBV19
size: .
D: TRBD1
length: 12
CDR3: CATRQGNYGYTF
DNA: TGTGCCACACGACAGGGGAACTATGGCTACACCTTC

J: TRBJ1-1
V: TRBV3-1/TRBV3-2
size: .
D: .
length: 12
CDR3: CASRSTGSEAFF
DNA: TGTGCCAGCAGGTCCACAGGGTCTGAAGCTTTCTTT

J: TRBJ1-3
V: TRBV28
size: .
D: TRBD1
length: 17
CDR3: CASSSTGGYSSGNTIYF
DNA: TGTGCCAGCAGTTCGACAGGGGGCTACAGCTCTGGAAACACCATATATTTT

J: TRBJ1-2
V: TRBV2
size: .
D: .
length: 13
CDR3: CASGGRFDYGYTF
DNA: TGTGCCAGTGGGGGGAGGTTTGACTATGGCTACACCTTC

J: TRBJ1-4
V: TRBV5-6
size: .
D: .
length: 15
CDR3: CASSFGAATNEKLFF
DNA: TGTGCCAGCAGCTTTGGGGCAGCAACTAATGAAAAACTGTTTTTT

J: TRBJ1-1
V: TRBV11-2
size: .
D: .
length: 15
CDR3: CASSLLGDLNTEAFF
DNA: TGTGCCAGCAGTCTCTTGGGGGACTTGAACACTGAAGCTTTCTTT

J: TRBJ1-2
V: TRBV19
size: .
D: .
length: 14
CDR3: CASSTSGAGYGYTF
DNA: TGTGCCAGTAGTACCTCAGGGGCCGGTTATGGCTACACCTTC

J: TRBJ1-2
V: TRBV28
size: .
D: TRBD1
length: 15
CDR3: CASRNRDRGVYGYTF
DNA: TGTGCCAGCAGGAACCGGGACAGGGGAGTCTATGGCTACACCTTC

J: TRBJ1-4
V: TRBV2
size: few
D: TRBD1
length: 13
CDR3: CASGGTGNEKLFF
DNA: TGTGCCAGCGGCGGGACAGGGAATGAAAAACTGTTTTTT

J: TRBJ1-1
V: TRBV6-2/TRBV6-3
size: .
D: .
length: 14
CDR3: CASIPRGGDTEAFF
DNA: TGTGCCAGCATCCCCCGGGGAGGGGACACTGAAGCTTTCTTT

J: TRBJ1-1
V: TRBV20-1
size: .
D: .
length: 11
CDR3: CSAAGYTEAFF
DNA: TGCAGTGCGGCAGGTTACACTGAAGCTTTCTTT

J: TRBJ2-3
V: TRBV9
size: .
D: TRBD1
length: 15
CDR3: CASSGSGTASVTQYF
DNA: TGTGCCAGCAGCGGCTCCGGGACAGCTTCCGTGACGCAGTATTTT

J: TRBJ1-3
V: TRBV5-1
size: once
D: TRBD1
length: 16
CDR3: CASSLGGTGLGNTIYF
DNA: TGCGCCAGCAGCTTGGGGGGGACAGGACTAGGAAACACCATATATTTT

J: TRBJ2-1
V: TRBV18
size: .
D: TRBD2
length: 15
CDR3: CASSPLGGNYNEQFF
DNA: TGTGCCAGCTCACCACTGGGGGGGAACTACAATGAGCAGTTCTTC

J: TRBJ2-1
V: TRBV15
size: once
D: .
length: 13
CDR3: CATSRGGDYEQFF
DNA: TGTGCCACCAGCAGAGGGGGGGACTATGAGCAGTTCTTC